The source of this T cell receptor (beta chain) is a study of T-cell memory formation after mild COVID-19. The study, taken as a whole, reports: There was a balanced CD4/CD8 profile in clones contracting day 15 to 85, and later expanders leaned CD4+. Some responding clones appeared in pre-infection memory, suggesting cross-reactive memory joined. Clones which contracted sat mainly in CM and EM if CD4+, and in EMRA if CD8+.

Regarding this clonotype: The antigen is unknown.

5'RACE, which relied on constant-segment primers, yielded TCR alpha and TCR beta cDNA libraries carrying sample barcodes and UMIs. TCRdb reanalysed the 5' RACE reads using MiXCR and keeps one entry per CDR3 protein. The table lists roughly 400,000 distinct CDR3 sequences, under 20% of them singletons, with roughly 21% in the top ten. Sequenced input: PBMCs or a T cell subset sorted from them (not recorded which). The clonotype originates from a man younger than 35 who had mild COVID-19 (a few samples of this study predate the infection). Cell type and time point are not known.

CDR3 sequence: CASSPTGGGNEQFF. For the CDR3, the DNA is TGTGCCAGCAGCCCGACCGGCGGGGGGAATGAGCAGTTCTTC. The chain uses TRBV13 and TRBJ2-1; the match to TRBD2 covers 8 bases. The CDR3 loop spans 14 amino acids. The V segment lost 5 bases and the J segment 7 bases; nucleotides outside the gene matches: 7. Germline V gene data show CDR1 as PRHDT and CDR2 as FYEKMQ (reference sequence).